This T cell receptor (beta chain) was documented in a study of T cells after yellow fever vaccination. This clonotype was found a few times. In making TCR cDNA, 5'RACE template switching added a universal primer site and UMIs to it. TCRdb redid the calling of the 5' RACE reads with MiXCR, one entry per CDR3 protein. The sample holds 100,000 to 150,000 distinct CDR3 sequences, almost 9% seen once. The CDR3 length is 15 residues. The J segment lost 3 bases and the V segment lost 6 bases, leaving 7 bases of the junction unmatched. Germline V gene sequence: CDR1 MNHEY, CDR2 SVGAGI. The gene calls are TRBV6-5 and TRBJ2-5, with TRBD1 matching 10 bases. Specimen: CD8+ T cells sorted from PBMCs, collected on the day of the yellow fever booster vaccination. The TCR originated in a young man who received the YFV17D yellow fever vaccine. CDR3 sequence: CASSPWTGGEETQYF. DNA for the CDR3: TGTGCCAGCAGCCCTTGGACAGGGGGGGAAGAGACCCAGTACTTC.